This T cell receptor (beta chain) appears in the sequencing data of a study of technical replicates of blood from a few donors. The CDR3 is made up of 12 amino acids. Trimming shortened V by 0 bases and J by 3 bases, and 3 bases separated the two germline ends. The germline CDR1 and CDR2 sequences are MGHRA and YSYEKL. Measured with immunoSEQ multiplex PCR; TCRdb has only the in-frame clones, and not every one. The sample has under 85,000 clones; about 97% are singletons. The sequence was obtained from a human donor in good health. The sample comprised T cells isolated from PBMCs. The chain has TRBV4-1 and TRBJ2-7; D is ambiguous. In nucleotides, the CDR3 is TGCGCCAGCAGCCAAGATAACTACGAGCAGTACTTC. Translating it yields CASSQDNYEQYF.